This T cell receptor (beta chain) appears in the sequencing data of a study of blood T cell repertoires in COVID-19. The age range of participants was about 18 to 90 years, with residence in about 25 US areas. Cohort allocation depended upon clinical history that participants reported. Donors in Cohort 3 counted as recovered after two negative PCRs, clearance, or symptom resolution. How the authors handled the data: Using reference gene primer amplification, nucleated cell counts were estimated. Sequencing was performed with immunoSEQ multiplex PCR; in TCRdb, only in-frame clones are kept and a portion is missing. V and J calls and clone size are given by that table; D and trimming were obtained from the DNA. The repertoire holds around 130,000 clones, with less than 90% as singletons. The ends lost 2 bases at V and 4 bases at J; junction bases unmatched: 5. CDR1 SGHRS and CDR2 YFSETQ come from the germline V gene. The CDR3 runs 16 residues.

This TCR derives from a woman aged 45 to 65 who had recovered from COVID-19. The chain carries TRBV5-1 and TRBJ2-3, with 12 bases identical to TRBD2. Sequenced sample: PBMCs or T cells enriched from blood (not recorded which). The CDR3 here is CASSLKTSGGADTQYF. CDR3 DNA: TGCGCCAGCAGCTTAAAGACTAGCGGGGGAGCAGATACGCAGTATTTT.